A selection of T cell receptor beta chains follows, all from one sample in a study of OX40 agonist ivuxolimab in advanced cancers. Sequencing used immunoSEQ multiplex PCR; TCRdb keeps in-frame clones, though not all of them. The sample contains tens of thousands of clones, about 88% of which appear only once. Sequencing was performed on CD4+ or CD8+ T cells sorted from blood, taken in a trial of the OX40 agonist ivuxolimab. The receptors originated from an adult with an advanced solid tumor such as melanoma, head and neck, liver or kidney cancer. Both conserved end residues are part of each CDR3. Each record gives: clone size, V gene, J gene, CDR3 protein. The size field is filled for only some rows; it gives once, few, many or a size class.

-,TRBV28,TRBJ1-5,CASARSSLNQPQHF
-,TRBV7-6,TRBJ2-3,CASSLWAEAQYF
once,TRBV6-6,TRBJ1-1,CASSYPGGGDTEAFF
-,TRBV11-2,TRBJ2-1,CASSPTKRGGYNEQFF
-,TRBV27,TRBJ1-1,CASSFNGNTEAFF
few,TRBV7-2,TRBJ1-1,CASGRGRLDTEAFF
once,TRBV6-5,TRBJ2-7,CASSSGLAGAYEQYF
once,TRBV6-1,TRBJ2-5,CASSREAQYF
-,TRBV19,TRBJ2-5,CASSIGAQETQYF
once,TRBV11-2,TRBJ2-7,CASSKDRLGTYEQYF
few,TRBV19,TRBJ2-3,CASNPSIGAHPTDTQYF
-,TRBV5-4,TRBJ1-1,CASSLQGNTEAFF
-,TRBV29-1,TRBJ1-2,CSGLRGGFGYTF
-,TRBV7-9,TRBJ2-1,CASSLGGEQFF
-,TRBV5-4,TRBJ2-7,CASSSGLAGSYEQYF
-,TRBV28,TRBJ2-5,CASSGTGQETQYF
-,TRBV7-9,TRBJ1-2,CASSQTGINGYTF
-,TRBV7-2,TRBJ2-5,CASSLGGPWETQYF
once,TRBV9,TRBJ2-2,CASSVDGTITGELFF
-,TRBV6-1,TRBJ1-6,CASSVTAPRASPLHF
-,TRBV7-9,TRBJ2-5,CASSPKGQGGWETQYF
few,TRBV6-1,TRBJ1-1,CASSDRTGVVTEAFF
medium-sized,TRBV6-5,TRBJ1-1,CASSTALNTEAFF
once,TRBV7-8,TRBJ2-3,CASSVGTSGSAQYF
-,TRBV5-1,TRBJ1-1,CASSSIPGTHNTEAFF
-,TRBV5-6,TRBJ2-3,CASSFLPAAADTQYF
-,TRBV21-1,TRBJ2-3,CASSKALPRLKATDTQYF
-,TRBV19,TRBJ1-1,CASSARQGRRTEAFF
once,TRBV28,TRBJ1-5,CASRRTGGFNQPQHF
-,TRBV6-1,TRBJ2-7,CASSEAGSSYEQYF
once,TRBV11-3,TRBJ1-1,CASSAEGTHYGQNTEAFF
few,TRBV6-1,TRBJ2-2,CATPIRDRYTGELFF
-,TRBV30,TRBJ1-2,CAWSVRGGKGANYGYTF